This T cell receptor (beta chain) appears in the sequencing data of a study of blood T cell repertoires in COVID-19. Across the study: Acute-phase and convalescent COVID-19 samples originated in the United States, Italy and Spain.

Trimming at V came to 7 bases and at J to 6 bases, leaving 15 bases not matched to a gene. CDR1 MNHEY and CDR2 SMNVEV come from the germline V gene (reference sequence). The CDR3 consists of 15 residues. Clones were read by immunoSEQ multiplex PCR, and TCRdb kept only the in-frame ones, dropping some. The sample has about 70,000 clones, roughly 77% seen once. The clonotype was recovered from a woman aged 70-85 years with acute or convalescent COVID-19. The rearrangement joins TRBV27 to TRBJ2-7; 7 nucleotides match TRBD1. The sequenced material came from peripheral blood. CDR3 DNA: TGTGCCAGCACCAACAGGGGAATAGCTGGGCGCGAGCAGTACTTC. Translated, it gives CASTNRGIAGREQYF.